A selection of T cell receptor beta chains follows, all from one sample in a study of cytomegalovirus exposure and HLA in healthy donors. Clones were read by immunoSEQ multiplex PCR, and TCRdb kept only the in-frame ones, dropping some. This table holds over 60,000 clones. The sequencing input was PBMCs. All receptors derive from a female donor in good health and CMV-seropositive. Both conserved end residues are trimmed from each CDR3. Fields, in order: V gene, J gene, CDR3 length, CDR3 protein.

v_gene: TRBV6-4; j_gene: TRBJ2-2; len: 12; CDR3aa: ASSDGTRGGELF
v_gene: TRBV6-5; j_gene: TRBJ2-3; len: 13; CDR3aa: ASSTGWLGTDTQY
v_gene: TRBV28; j_gene: TRBJ1-5; len: 11; CDR3aa: ATSDRFNQPQH
v_gene: TRBV13; j_gene: TRBJ1-2; len: 12; CDR3aa: ASSSSGGAHGYT
v_gene: TRBV30; j_gene: TRBJ2-3; len: 16; CDR3aa: AWSVPPWTTQSTDTQY
v_gene: TRBV5-1; j_gene: TRBJ2-3; len: 15; CDR3aa: ASSLASGAYSTDTQY
v_gene: TRBV5-1; j_gene: TRBJ2-7; len: 12; CDR3aa: ASQRGGSSYEQY
v_gene: TRBV9; j_gene: TRBJ2-5; len: 11; CDR3aa: ASSAGTAETQY
v_gene: TRBV7-2; j_gene: TRBJ2-7; len: 13; CDR3aa: ASSLAGAPTYEQY
v_gene: TRBV10-3; j_gene: TRBJ2-1; len: 15; CDR3aa: AIRRVPGGPEYNEQF
v_gene: TRBV28; j_gene: TRBJ2-7; len: 13; CDR3aa: ASSPTEGTHREQY
v_gene: TRBV11-2; j_gene: TRBJ2-7; len: 11; CDR3aa: ASSLRVGLEQY
v_gene: TRBV7-9; j_gene: TRBJ2-1; len: 12; CDR3aa: ASKEDRGRNEQF
v_gene: TRBV7-2; j_gene: TRBJ2-7; len: 12; CDR3aa: ASSSRAGGNEQY
v_gene: TRBV11-2; j_gene: TRBJ2-2; len: 15; CDR3aa: ASSRGDSARNTGELF
v_gene: TRBV9; j_gene: TRBJ2-7; len: 15; CDR3aa: ASSRTSGSPTVYEQY
v_gene: TRBV10-3; j_gene: TRBJ1-1; len: 14; CDR3aa: AISEHQTGENTEAF
v_gene: TRBV7-8; j_gene: TRBJ1-2; len: 12; CDR3aa: ASSWGTDGLGYT
v_gene: TRBV6-5; j_gene: TRBJ1-6; len: 13; CDR3aa: ASSYDGQGISPLH
v_gene: TRBV18; j_gene: TRBJ1-3; len: 12; CDR3aa: ASSSGTAGNTIY
v_gene: TRBV25-1; j_gene: TRBJ2-7; len: 13; CDR3aa: ASSGGTSGIYEQY
v_gene: TRBV9; j_gene: TRBJ2-3; len: 14; CDR3aa: ASAGGSGRSTDTQY
v_gene: TRBV5-1; j_gene: TRBJ1-1; len: 15; CDR3aa: ASSLARGQLQNTEAF
v_gene: TRBV19; j_gene: TRBJ1-1; len: 10; CDR3aa: ASRGGWTEAF
v_gene: TRBV14; j_gene: TRBJ1-1; len: 11; CDR3aa: ASSLYMGAEAF
v_gene: TRBV9; j_gene: TRBJ2-5; len: 13; CDR3aa: ASRASGQAQETQY
v_gene: TRBV27; j_gene: TRBJ2-7; len: 11; CDR3aa: ASSFLTSGEQY
v_gene: TRBV7-8; j_gene: TRBJ2-2; len: 16; CDR3aa: ASSLPGTSGSKNGELF
v_gene: TRBV6-5; j_gene: TRBJ1-4; len: 9; CDR3aa: ASSYGEKLF
v_gene: TRBV15; j_gene: TRBJ2-6; len: 13; CDR3aa: ATTGESSGANVLT
v_gene: TRBV27; j_gene: .; len: 14; CDR3aa: ASAMRPGQGSYEQY
v_gene: TRBV5-6; j_gene: TRBJ2-7; len: 15; CDR3aa: ASSHPFSGKEAYEQY
v_gene: TRBV7-2; j_gene: TRBJ2-1; len: 15; CDR3aa: ASSKGGRGGSYNEQF
v_gene: TRBV7-9; j_gene: TRBJ2-3; len: 13; CDR3aa: ASSLGTGSTDTQY
v_gene: TRBV7-3; j_gene: TRBJ2-7; len: 13; CDR3aa: ASLGTSGCGGEQY
v_gene: TRBV6-6; j_gene: TRBJ2-7; len: 12; CDR3aa: ASSLTSGAYEQY
v_gene: TRBV7-9; j_gene: .; len: 10; CDR3aa: ASSLTGSEQY
v_gene: TRBV6-5; j_gene: TRBJ1-1; len: 12; CDR3aa: ASSYSFGITEAF
v_gene: TRBV4-1; j_gene: TRBJ2-3; len: 15; CDR3aa: ASRPSVGGASTDTQY
v_gene: TRBV25-1; j_gene: TRBJ2-1; len: 14; CDR3aa: ASSVRVSSSYNEQF
v_gene: TRBV18; j_gene: TRBJ1-1; len: 13; CDR3aa: ASSPRMEFMTEAF
v_gene: TRBV5-1; j_gene: TRBJ2-7; len: 11; CDR3aa: ASSLASGYEQY
v_gene: TRBV15; j_gene: TRBJ1-4; len: 13; CDR3aa: ATSRGTGSNEKLF
v_gene: TRBV7-9; j_gene: TRBJ1-2; len: 12; CDR3aa: ASSLGQGARGYT
v_gene: TRBV6-1; j_gene: TRBJ2-1; len: 13; CDR3aa: ASSETGGSYNEQF
v_gene: TRBV19; j_gene: TRBJ1-2; len: 12; CDR3aa: ASSTGQGARGYT
v_gene: TRBV15; j_gene: TRBJ2-1; len: 17; CDR3aa: ATSRPRGLAEFPRNEQF
v_gene: TRBV11-2; j_gene: TRBJ2-7; len: 11; CDR3aa: ASALDRPYEQY